This T cell receptor beta chain was sequenced in a study of brain T cells in children with intractable seizures. The method was immunoSEQ multiplex PCR; TCRdb's version includes in-frame clones alone and lacks a portion of them. The table lists around 80,000 clones, 90% to 95% of them singletons. Sequencing was limited to surgery cases with top T cell transcript signatures in brain tissue. Germline V gene sequence: CDR1 LGHNA, CDR2 YNFKEQ. CDR3 size: 15 residues. J gave up 7 bases and V 1 base, and 3 bases lay outside the gene matches. The starting material was peripheral blood, obtained at surgery. V gene TRBV4-2 combines with J gene TRBJ1-6; TRBD1 matches 8 bases. This sequence originates from a girl aged 2-10 years with Rasmussen encephalitis and intractable seizures. The CDR3 loop is CASSQGQGRNSPLHF. In DNA form, the CDR3 reads TGTGCCAGCAGCCAAGGACAGGGGAGGAATTCACCCCTCCACTTT.